Here is one T cell receptor (beta chain) with its context. These data come from a study of shared clonotypes between healthy human individuals. Overall study: Samples came from a couple of female and a few male donors aged 18 to 49. Donors had three CD4 naive, three CD4 memory, two CD8 naive and one CD8 memory plate apiece.

The assay was immunoSEQ multiplex PCR, and TCRdb's table has in-frame clones only and misses some. Of under 1,100,000 clones listed, 70% to 80% are singletons. There are 15 residues in the CDR3. Germline-derived CDR1 and CDR2 are SGHAT and FQNNGV. V dropped 1 base and J dropped 3; count of bases not matched to a gene: 4. This sequence originates from a man in his late teens or twenties in good health. Some clones in this sample may be carry-over from other donors' samples. This chain joins TRBV11-2 and TRBJ2-7; the match to TRBD2 covers 9 bases. The sample consisted of memory CD4+ T cells from PBMCs. Specified subset: CD45RA-negative fraction. CDR3 protein: CASSLVPSGNYEQYF. CDR3 in DNA: TGTGCCAGCAGCTTAGTTCCTAGCGGGAACTACGAGCAGTACTTC.